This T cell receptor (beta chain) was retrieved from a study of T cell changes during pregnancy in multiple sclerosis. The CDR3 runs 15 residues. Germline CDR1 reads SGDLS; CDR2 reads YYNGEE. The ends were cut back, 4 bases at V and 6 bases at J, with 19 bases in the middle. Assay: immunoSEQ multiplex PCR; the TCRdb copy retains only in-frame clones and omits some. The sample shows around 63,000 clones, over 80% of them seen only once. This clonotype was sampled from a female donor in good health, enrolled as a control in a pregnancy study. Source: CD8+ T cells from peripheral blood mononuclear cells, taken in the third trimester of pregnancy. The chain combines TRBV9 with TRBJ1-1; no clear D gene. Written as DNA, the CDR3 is TGTGCCAGCAGCCTAAGGGAGGCAGGCGTTCCTGAAGCTTTCTTT. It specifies CASSLREAGVPEAFF.